This T cell receptor (beta chain) was identified during a study of CD8 T cells in Susac syndrome. This CDR3 is 15 amino acids long. Per the germline V gene, CDR1 is MNHEY and CDR2 is SMNVEV (reference sequence). V shed 7 bases, J shed 0 bases, and the junction held 7 bases outside the gene matches. Reverse transcription used roughly 0.5 to 1 ug RNA and random hexamers. TCRdb used MiXCR to reprocess the immunoSEQ multiplex PCR reads, holding one entry per CDR3 protein. Of more than 70,000 distinct CDR3 sequences listed, approximately 94% are singletons. The rearrangement joins TRBV27 to TRBJ2-7; TRBD2 agrees at 9 bases. The sequence was obtained from a human donor with Susac syndrome. The sample consisted of CD8+ T cells from PBMCs. Here the CDR3 reads CASIGGGGSSYEQYF. In DNA, the CDR3 is TGTGCCAGCATCGGCGGGGGGGGGAGCTCCTACGAGCAGTACTTC.